This T cell receptor beta chain was profiled in a study of vaccination and CD4 T cells after COVID-19. Treatment described: roughly ten-day PBMC culture with coronavirus spike peptide pools or control peptides (ViraFEST assay). Cultured CD4+ T cell DNA underwent sequencing with the Oncomine TCR Beta short-read assay. Genomic DNA from cultured CD4+ T cells was extracted. Each CDR3 protein is one row after TCRdb ran MiXCR on the PCR reads. The sample lists 8,500 to 14,000 distinct CDR3 sequences, around 47% occurring once. Germline CDR1 reads DFQATT; CDR2 reads SNEGSKA (reference sequence). CDR3 length: 15 amino acids. Trimming at V came to 5 bases and at J to 0 bases, leaving 7 bases not matched to a gene. Comments on this clonotype: What it binds is not known.

The chain carries TRBV20-1 and TRBJ2-5; 9 nucleotides match TRBD2. The sequence was obtained from a human donor who had recovered from COVID-19. Sequenced material: CD4+ T cells from blood, cultured in vitro. This CDR3 is CSAQRGASNQETQYF. In DNA form, the CDR3 reads TGCAGTGCTCAGCGGGGGGCGTCCAACCAAGAGACCCAGTACTTC.